Below are 21 T cell receptor beta chains sequenced from a single sample in a study of T-cell reconstitution after alpha-beta-depleted transplantation in children. The library targeted TCRbeta and was prepared with unique molecular identifiers. TCRdb called the PCR reads again in MiXCR, with one record for every CDR3 protein. The sample carries 400,000 to 500,000 distinct CDR3 sequences, approximately 10% recorded once. The source material was PBMCs from the stem cell graft donor, sampled from the stem cell graft. The receptors come from a human donor who donated a stem cell graft to a child with acute myeloid leukemia.

This clonotype was counted between two and nine times. V and J are TRBV5-1 and TRBJ2-5, with D perhaps matching TRBD1 or TRBD2 (6 bases each). The CDR3 loop spans 13 amino acids. V was trimmed by 0 bases and J by 7 bases, leaving 10 bases between them. Germline V gene data show CDR1 as SGHRS and CDR2 as YFSETQ. In DNA, the CDR3 is TGCGCCAGCAGCTTGGATGGAGGGGGGACCCAGTACTTC. This sequence encodes CASSLDGGGTQYF.

The chain uses TRBV6-1 and TRBJ1-5; maybe TRBD1 (5 bases). Trimming removed 6 bases from V and 6 bases from J, with 24 bases in between. The CDR3 has 17 amino acids. Germline V gene data show CDR1 as MNHNS and CDR2 as SASEGT. Here the CDR3 DNA reads TGTGCCAGCAGCGCTCCTCCTTGGGGGGGGGTCCCTCAGCCCCAGCATTTT. Protein sequence: CASSAPPWGGVPQPQHF.

The chain is built from TRBV7-2 and TRBJ2-3; TRBD1 agrees at 8 bases. J lost 7 bases, V lost 3 bases, and 6 bases had no gene match. The germline V gene encodes CDR1 SGHTA and CDR2 FQGNSA. This CDR3 comprises 14 residues. CDR3 in amino acids: CASSLRQGQNTQYF. In nucleotides, the CDR3 is TGTGCCAGCAGCTTGCGACAGGGGCAAAATACGCAGTATTTT.

The rearrangement joins TRBV15 to TRBJ2-1; the D is unclear. V lost 0 bases and J lost 4, with 4 bases in between. CDR1 and CDR2 from the germline V gene are LNHNV and YYDKDF (reference sequence). This CDR3 region has 13 residues. The CDR3 DNA is TGTGCCACCAGCAGAGATCCGTACAATGAGCAGTTCTTC. This gives the protein CATSRDPYNEQFF. The whole variable domain, remainder taken from reference TRBV15 and TRBJ2-1, is DAMVIQNPRYQVTQFGKPVTLSCSQTLNHNVMYWYQQKSSQAPKLLFHYYDKDFNNEADTPDNFQSRRPNTSFCFLDIRSPGLGDTAMYLCATSRDPYNEQFFGPGTRLTVL.

The V and J genes are TRBV5-1 and TRBJ2-7; a possible D gene is TRBD1 (6 bases). The CDR3 is made up of 12 amino acids. Germline-derived CDR1 and CDR2 are SGHRS and YFSETQ. Trimming left V 7 bases short and J 5 bases short, with 13 bases between. The CDR3 is CASGGQLDEQYF. The DNA for the CDR3 is TGCGCCAGCGGCGGACAGTTGGACGAGCAGTACTTC.

The chain uses TRBV15 and TRBJ2-2; 7 bases align to TRBD1. Germline V gene lookup returns CDR1 LNHNV and CDR2 YYDKDF (reference sequence). This CDR3 contains 14 residues. Losses at the gene ends were 0 bases for V and 5 bases for J; bases not matched to a gene: 0. The CDR3 loop reads CATSREQGTGELFF. The CDR3 DNA follows: TGTGCCACCAGCAGAGAACAGGGGACCGGGGAGCTGTTTTTT.

This clonotype occurred a few times. The chain joins TRBV5-6 to TRBJ2-5; D tentatively fits TRBD1 or TRBD2 (5 bases each). The CDR3 contains 13 residues. With 2 bases removed from V and 5 bases from J, the gap between germline ends came to 10 bases. Germline V lookup: CDR1 SGHDT, CDR2 YYEEEE. The DNA for the CDR3 is TGTGCCAGCAGCTTATTTGGGGGTGAGACCCAGTACTTC. Residues: CASSLFGGETQYF.

In this sample, this clonotype turned up many times. In nucleotides, the CDR3 is TGTGCCAGCAGCCAAAACGGGGGAACAGGGGCAGATACGCAGTATTTT. It specifies CASSQNGGTGADTQYF. This sequence joins TRBV14 and TRBJ2-3; tentative D call: TRBD1 (7 bases). The CDR3 has 16 amino acids. Between the trimmed V and J ends, which lost 2 bases and 4 bases, there was a span of 16 bases. Germline lookup yields CDR1 SGHDN and CDR2 FVKESK.

In DNA form, the CDR3 reads TGCGCCAGCAGCCAAGAACAAAGCTATTACGGCTCCTACGAGCAGTACGTC. Its protein product is CASSQEQSYYGSYEQYV. The J gene is TRBJ2-7, the V gene TRBV4-1; D is ambiguous. V shed 0 bases and J shed 0 bases, with 15 bases lying between them. Germline lookup yields CDR1 MGHRA and CDR2 YSYEKL. The CDR3 contains 17 residues.

This chain links TRBV12-3 or TRBV12-4 with TRBJ1-1; D unresolved. This CDR3 contains 12 residues. V shed 4 bases and J shed 6 bases, with 9 bases lying between them. For the CDR3, the DNA is TGTGCCAGCAGTTCAGGAAAGGCTGAAGCTTTCTTT. Translated, it gives CASSSGKAEAFF.

A few counts support this clonotype. CDR3: CAIRGAGDTQYF. For the CDR3, the DNA is TGTGCCATCCGGGGGGCAGGAGATACGCAGTATTTT. The J gene is TRBJ2-3, the V gene TRBV10-3; D is perhaps TRBD2 (7 bases). The CDR3 is made up of 12 amino acids. CDR1 and CDR2 (germline): ENHRY, SYGVKD. Trimming took off 8 bases at V and 5 bases at J, with 11 bases between the two ends.

The chain combines TRBV4-1 with TRBJ2-1; 10 nucleotides align to TRBD2. The CDR3 spans 17 residues. The germline V gene encodes CDR1 MGHRA and CDR2 YSYEKL. V shed 4 bases, J shed 8 bases, and the junction held 14 bases outside the gene matches. In DNA, the CDR3 is TGCGCCAGCAGCCTCCAACCAGCGGGGGGGCCGATTGATGAGCAGTTCTTC. It encodes CASSLQPAGGPIDEQFF.

J is TRBJ1-1 and V is TRBV7-9, with 10 bases identical to TRBD1. V was clipped by 5 bases and J by 9 bases; unmatched bases: 9. Germline CDR1 reads SEHNR; CDR2 reads FQNEAQ (reference sequence). CDR3 length equals 14 residues. In DNA form, the CDR3 reads TGTGCCAGCAGCCTCCCCTTAGACAGGGGGCAAGCTTTCTTT. Translated: CASSLPLDRGQAFF.

In this sample, this clonotype turned up a few times. The chain links TRBV25-1 to TRBJ2-5; D remains unclear. Trimming took 3 bases from V and 5 from J, leaving 7 bases between them. The germline gives CDR1 MGHDK, CDR2 SYGVNS. The CDR3 runs 12 residues. The CDR3: CASSDSWETQYF. The CDR3 DNA is TGTGCCAGCAGTGACTCTTGGGAGACCCAGTACTTC.

The sample holds many counts of this clonotype. CDR3 loop: CASSLDSGDTEAFF. The CDR3 nucleotides read TGTGCCAGCAGTTTAGACTCTGGGGACACTGAAGCTTTCTTT. V usage is TRBV27 and J usage is TRBJ1-1; D uncertain. V lost 2 bases to trimming and J lost 3 bases, with 10 bases between them. The CDR3 has 14 residues. Germline lookup yields CDR1 MNHEY and CDR2 SMNVEV (reference sequence).

DNA of the CDR3: TGTGCCAGCAGCTTGGGGGTACAGAACTATGGCTACACCTTC. This translates into CASSLGVQNYGYTF. The chain recombines TRBV5-6 with TRBJ1-2, with D uncertain. This CDR3 has 14 amino acids. Trimming pared 0 bases from V and 2 bases from J, leaving 8 bases between. The V gene's germline CDR1 is SGHDT and CDR2 YYEEEE.

With regard to this clonotype: A read error is possible here, since a much larger clone lies one base away. The gene calls are TRBV7-9 and TRBJ1-2; TRBD1 might be the D (6 bases). In germline, CDR1 is SEHNR, CDR2 FQNEAQ (reference sequence). This CDR3 comprises 15 residues. Trimming pared 5 bases from V and 3 bases from J, leaving 16 bases between. CDR3 loop: CASSVTGGRYYGYTF. The CDR3 DNA is TGTGCCAGCAGCGTGACCGGGGGGCGCTACTATGGCTACACCTTC.

This clonotype appeared a few times. The rearrangement links TRBV10-3 to TRBJ2-5; D possibly corresponds to TRBD2 (5 bases). With 3 bases removed from V and 5 bases from J, the gap between germline ends came to 13 bases. Germline V gives CDR1 ENHRY, CDR2 SYGVKD. There are 14 residues in the CDR3. The CDR3 loop reads CAISDTRSSETQYF. In DNA, the CDR3 is TGTGCCATCAGTGATACCAGGTCTAGCGAGACCCAGTACTTC.

This clonotype was seen many times. V gene TRBV6-5 combines with J gene TRBJ2-2, with 8 bases matching TRBD2. This CDR3 region has 15 residues. The V segment lost 10 bases and the J segment 0 bases; nucleotides outside the gene matches: 7. CDR1 and CDR2 (germline): MNHEY, SVGAGI. CDR3 amino acids: CATEAGDSNTGELFF. For the CDR3, the DNA is TGTGCCACCGAAGCGGGAGACTCGAACACCGGGGAGCTGTTTTTT.

This clonotype was counted a few times. The CDR3 coding sequence is TGCGCCAGCAGCTATCTTGGCAGAACTACCGGGGAGCTGTTTTTT. Protein: CASSYLGRTTGELFF. This chain connects TRBV10-2 to TRBJ2-2; D unresolved. Trimming took off 6 bases at V and 5 bases at J, with 16 bases between the two ends. This CDR3 contains 15 residues. Germline assignment: CDR1 WSHSY and CDR2 SAAADI.

This clonotype was seen at least ten times. The chain is built from TRBV5-1 and TRBJ2-2; the D is unclear. V lost 4 bases, J lost 0 bases, and 10 bases lay in between. Germline lookup yields CDR1 SGHRS and CDR2 YFSETQ. The CDR3 is 15 residues long. The CDR3, as DNA: TGCGCCAGCAGCGAGCATTACGCGAACACCGGGGAGCTGTTTTTT. It is translated as CASSEHYANTGELFF. Full variable domain (missing parts from reference TRBV5-1 and TRBJ2-2): KAGVTQTPRYLIKTRGQQVTLSCSPISGHRSVSWYQQTPGQGLQFLFEYFSETQRNKGNFPGRFSGRQFSNSRSEMNVSTLELGDSALYLCASSEHYANTGELFFGEGSRLTVL.